The sequence of this T cell receptor (beta chain) was determined in a study of T cell changes during pregnancy in multiple sclerosis. CDR3 length equals 14 residues. Losses at the gene ends were 1 base for V and 4 bases for J; bases not matched to a gene: 1. Germline CDR1 ENHRY, CDR2 SYGVKD. The protocol was immunoSEQ multiplex PCR, while the TCRdb copy is restricted to in-frame clones and leaves out a portion. Of 70,000 to 95,000 clones in the sample, more than 90% were seen once. The material was peripheral blood, obtained in the second trimester of pregnancy. The rearrangement joins TRBV10-3 to TRBJ1-2; 9 bases are shared with TRBD1. The sequence was collected from a female donor in good health, enrolled as a control in a pregnancy study. The CDR3 reads CAISEWGQGYGYTF. The CDR3 DNA reads TGTGCCATCAGTGAGTGGGGACAGGGCTATGGCTACACCTTC.